The clone carrying this T cell receptor beta chain turned up a few times. The antigen is undetermined. This sample was included in a study of T-cell reconstitution after alpha-beta-depleted transplantation in children. The CDR3 has 17 residues. V shed 5 bases and J 5 bases; nucleotides not matched to a gene: 17. Per the germline V gene, CDR1 is SGHTA and CDR2 is FQGTGA. The study, taken as a whole, reports: There were reportedly several hundred expanded graft clones from which alpha-beta T cells came about two months after transplant. Newly generated T cells supplied most T-cell counts and diversity one year post-transplant. Surviving recipient T cells and thymic progenitors produced the high day-60 TCRbeta diversity seen in some patients.

Unique molecular identifiers were incorporated during preparation of the TCRbeta library. TCRdb processed the PCR reads anew with MiXCR; each CDR3 protein has one entry. In the table there are 500,000 to 650,000 distinct CDR3 sequences, more than 9.5% of which are singletons. The clonotype comes from a female patient aged 2-9 years who had a stem cell transplant for aplastic anemia, so the T cells may come from the graft donor. Sequencing was performed on PBMCs, mostly from graft donor cells, taken 180 days after TCRalphabeta/CD19-depleted stem cell transplant. This chain uses TRBV7-3 with TRBJ2-5; 7 bases fit TRBD1. The CDR3 sequence is CASSRYGTEGRAETQYF. The CDR3 DNA follows: TGTGCCAGCAGCCGATACGGGACAGAGGGACGGGCGGAGACCCAGTACTTC.